The source of this T cell receptor beta chain is a study of immune evolution from preneoplasia to lung adenocarcinoma. On the study more broadly: HLA loss of heterozygosity: roughly 6.4% AIS, more than 14% MIA, around 33% ADC, none AAH. Whole-study findings and limits: KRAS-mutant nodules had the highest T cell clonality. Clonality was highest in normal lung, lower in later-stage lesions apparently.

TCRdb keeps only in-frame clones here, not all; method: immunoSEQ multiplex PCR. The top ten hold over 2% of the sample, which has a few thousand clones, over 75% seen once. After pathologic assessment, macro-dissection selected premalignant or tumor cells for extraction. On this clone: The antigen is unknown.

This clonotype was sampled from a person between 65 and 79 years old with lung adenocarcinoma. Material: FFPE atypical adenomatous hyperplasia tissue from the lung. Noted subset: atypical adenomatous hyperplasia (AAH), lung preneoplasia.

The CDR3 here is CSVTDRDTNTGELFF. The CDR3 DNA reads as TGCAGCGTGACTGACCGGGACACAAACACCGGGGAGCTGTTTTTT. V and J are TRBV29-1 and TRBJ2-2; D is possibly TRBD1 (6 bases). Trimming took off 6 bases at V and 2 bases at J, with 16 bases between the two ends. The CDR3 is 15 residues long. CDR1 is SQVTM and CDR2 is ANQGSEA in the germline V gene.